These T cell receptor beta chains were read from a single sample in a study of blood T cell repertoires in COVID-19. Libraries were prepared by immunoSEQ multiplex PCR; TCRdb keeps only in-frame clonotypes and omits some of them. The table shows about 120,000 clones, with approximately 84% occurring only once. Specimen: peripheral blood. The receptors stem from a man between 65 and 85 years old with active or convalescent COVID-19. Both conserved end residues are part of each CDR3. The D gene is left open where the match is weak. Some rows have no size entry. The others give once, few or many, or a class for an expanded clone.

TRBJ1-2 | 13 | - | TRBV20-1 | - | TGCAGTGCTGGTGACGCCCAGGGCTATGGCTACACCTTC | CSAGDAQGYGYTF
TRBJ1-5 | 17 | - | TRBV12-5 | - | TGTGCTAGTGGTTTGGTTGGAATGGGAGGGCTAGTTCAGCCCCAGCATTTT | CASGLVGMGGLVQPQHF
TRBJ1-5 | 14 | - | TRBV6-1 | once | TGTGCCAGCAGTGAAGCGCGGGGGGACCAGCCCCAGCATTTT | CASSEARGDQPQHF
TRBJ1-1 | 15 | TRBD1 | TRBV6-5 | - | TGTGCCAGCAGAAGGGACAGGGCTATGAACACTGAAGCTTTCTTT | CASRRDRAMNTEAFF
TRBJ2-7 | 15 | TRBD2 | TRBV7-3 | - | TGTGCCAGCAGCCCCCAGGGCGGGGGAGCCTACGAGCAGTACTTC | CASSPQGGGAYEQYF
TRBJ1-2 | 12 | - | TRBV7-9 | few | TGTGCCAGCAGCTTAGGGGCAGATGGCTACACCTTC | CASSLGADGYTF
TRBJ1-4 | 12 | - | TRBV7-9 | - | TGTGCCAGCCAAGGGAGGGATGAAAAACTGTTTTTT | CASQGRDEKLFF
TRBJ1-3 | 15 | - | TRBV5-4 | - | TGTGCCAGCAGCTCGGACAGAAGGTCCGGAAACACCATATATTTT | CASSSDRRSGNTIYF
TRBJ2-7 | 13 | TRBD1 | TRBV2 | - | TGTGCCAGCAGTGACCAGGGGGCCCACGAGCAGTACTTC | CASSDQGAHEQYF
TRBJ1-1 | 16 | TRBD1 | TRBV6-5 | few | TGTGCCAGCAGTTACTCGGAGGGGGCCGGATCTACTGAAGCTTTCTTT | CASSYSEGAGSTEAFF
TRBJ2-3 | 13 | - | TRBV10-3 | - | TGTGCCATCAGTGGAGAGAGCAGGGGTACGCAGTATTTT | CAISGESRGTQYF
TRBJ1-2 | 15 | TRBD1 | TRBV10-3 | - | TGTGCCATCAGTGAGCCCGGGACAGGGGACTATGGCTACACCTTC | CAISEPGTGDYGYTF
TRBJ1-6 | 15 | - | TRBV7-2 | - | TGTGCCAGCAGCCCCGGGAATCCATATAATTCACCCCTCCACTTT | CASSPGNPYNSPLHF
TRBJ1-5 | 16 | - | TRBV6-4 | - | TGTGCCAGCAGTGACTCGTTTAGAGTTAGCAATCAGCCCCAGCATTTT | CASSDSFRVSNQPQHF
TRBJ1-2 | 13 | - | TRBV5-1 | - | TGCGCCAGCAGCGGGGGGGATTCCTATGGCTACACCTTC | CASSGGDSYGYTF